The 28 T cell receptor beta chains reported below all come from one sample, sequenced in a study of T cells expressing NK-cell markers (TCRdb year 2020). Library construction relied on 5' RACE. Sequencing was performed on an Illumina HiSeq 2000. Reprocessed by TCRdb, the reads give a single entry per CDR3 protein sequence, without DNA. The table of this sample itemizes 400,000 or so distinct CDR3 sequences. Roughly a tenth of the sample lies in the top ten. Specimen: blood T cells: a sorted CD56 or NKG2C T cell subset, CD4+ or CD8+ T cells, or bulk PBMC T cells (not recorded which). The origin of the receptors is a woman aged 50 to 60 in good health. Donor details come from another sample of the same person, matched by shared clones.

V usage is TRBV10-1 and J usage is TRBJ1-1; the TCRdb D gene call, TRBD1, has no DNA to confirm it. Germline assignment: CDR1 WNHNN and CDR2 SYGVQD (reference sequence). The CDR3 loop spans 13 amino acids. The CDR3 protein is CASRPGGGTEAFF.

The rearrangement links TRBV5-1 to TRBJ2-1; without DNA, the TCRdb call of TRBD2 cannot be checked. CDR1 and CDR2 from the germline V gene are SGHRS and YFSETQ. The CDR3 contains 20 residues. The CDR3 here is CASSQTSGRGKWLSYNEQFF.

The V and J genes are TRBV10-3 and TRBJ2-5; absent DNA, TCRdb's TRBD2 call cannot be checked. The V gene's germline CDR1 is ENHRY and CDR2 SYGVKD. This CDR3 has 13 amino acids. The CDR3 spells CAISESWRETQYF.

This chain uses TRBV5-1 with TRBJ1-1; the D gene TCRdb calls, TRBD1, cannot be checked with no DNA. CDR1 is SGHRS and CDR2 is YFSETQ in the germline V gene. This CDR3 spans 15 amino acids. The CDR3 sequence: CASSLEGTLNTEAFF.

The chain joins TRBV20-1 to TRBJ2-5; no DNA is available, so the TRBD2 call from TCRdb remains unchecked. The CDR3 has 15 amino acids. Germline V lookup: CDR1 DFQATT, CDR2 SNEGSKA (reference sequence). The CDR3 is CSAPTSGRRQETQYF.

This chain links TRBV7-8 with TRBJ1-4. CDR1 and CDR2 from the germline V gene are SGHVS and FQNEAQ. The CDR3 length is 15 residues. CDR3 sequence reads: CASSLGGYVDEKLFF. Combining the CDR3 with reference TRBV7-8 and TRBJ1-4 gives the whole variable domain GAGVSQSPRYKVAKRGQDVALRCDPISGHVSLFWYQQALGQGPEFLTYFQNEAQLDKSGLPSDRFFAERPEGSVSTLKIQRTQQEDSAVYLCASSLGGYVDEKLFFGSGTQLSVL.

V is TRBV27 and J is TRBJ1-5. The CDR3 runs to 12 residues. In germline, CDR1 is MNHEY, CDR2 SMNVEV (reference sequence). The chain's CDR3 is CASSSYNQPQHF.

V usage is TRBV29-1 and J usage is TRBJ2-3; as DNA is missing, the TRBD2 call by TCRdb cannot be tested. Per germline, CDR1 SQVTM and CDR2 ANQGSEA. CDR3 size: 16 residues. CDR3: CSVDPQGLTGTDTQYF.

The J gene is TRBJ2-2, the V gene TRBV27; TCRdb selects TRBD1, and the lack of DNA leaves this call unchecked. Germline V gives CDR1 MNHEY, CDR2 SMNVEV (reference sequence). The CDR3 extends over 15 amino acids. CDR3: CASSGTGSFTGELFF.

The J gene is TRBJ1-5, the V gene TRBV3-1; lacking DNA, the TRBD1 call made by TCRdb goes unchecked. Germline V gene lookup returns CDR1 LGHDT and CDR2 YNNKEL (reference sequence). This CDR3 region has 14 residues. CDR3 region: CASSQREGRQPQHF. Complete variable domain (other parts from reference TRBV3-1 and TRBJ1-5): DTAVSQTPKYLVTQMGNDKSIKCEQNLGHDTMYWYKQDSKKFLKIMFSYNNKELIINETVPNRFSPKSPDKAHLNLHINSLELGDSAVYFCASSQREGRQPQHFGDGTRLSIL.

V and J are TRBV21-1 and TRBJ2-7; there is no DNA to check the TCRdb D call of TRBD1. TRBV21-1 is a known pseudogene. This CDR3 has 20 residues. CDR3 region: CASSSSGGRGLDPTSYEQYF.

The CDR3 here is CASTITGGGEQFF. The J gene is TRBJ2-1, the V gene TRBV7-9; TCRdb reports TRBD1, a call that lacks DNA to check it against. Germline loops: CDR1 SEHNR, CDR2 FQNEAQ (reference sequence). The CDR3 has 13 amino acids.

The chain is built from TRBV27 and TRBJ1-1. CDR1 and CDR2 (germline): MNHEY, SMNVEV (reference sequence). The CDR3 is 14 residues long. The chain's CDR3 is CASSLQRPGTEAFF.

The chain combines TRBV20-1 with TRBJ2-7; TCRdb's D call of TRBD1 is untestable without DNA. CDR1 is DFQATT, CDR2 SNEGSKA, per germline (reference sequence). The CDR3 is 14 residues long. This chain's CDR3 is CSAPRRGGTYEQYF.

The chain carries TRBV29-1 and TRBJ2-3; TCRdb reports TRBD2, a call that lacks DNA to check it against. The CDR3 loop spans 14 amino acids. Looked up from germline, CDR1 is SQVTM and CDR2 is ANQGSEA. The CDR3 loop reads CSVEKAGGADTQYF.

This chain connects TRBV6-6 to TRBJ2-3; the D call from TCRdb, TRBD2, cannot be confirmed without DNA. The CDR3 consists of 20 residues. The germline CDR1 and CDR2 sequences are MNHNY and SVGAGI (reference sequence). CDR3 sequence reads: CASSYPMRGRLTASTDTQYF.

This chain joins TRBV6-6 and TRBJ1-2. The CDR3 spans 15 residues. Germline V CDR1 and CDR2: MNHNY, SVGAGI (reference sequence). CDR3 amino acids: CASSYSARESYGYTF.

The CDR3 here is CAWSGGLAGEQFF. The genes are TRBV30 and TRBJ2-1; TCRdb's D gene call, TRBD2, goes unchecked for lack of DNA. This CDR3 is 13 amino acids long. CDR1 is GTSNPN and CDR2 is SVGIG in the germline V gene (reference sequence).

The chain recombines TRBV7-6 with TRBJ2-6. The CDR3 covers 15 residues. CDR1 and CDR2 (germline): SGHVS, FNYEAQ. CDR3 sequence reads: CASSLPAPGANVLTF.

This sequence joins TRBV5-5 and TRBJ2-1. The CDR3 has 13 residues. Germline lookup yields CDR1 SGHKS and CDR2 YYEKEE (reference sequence). The CDR3 spells CASSPPSIYEQFF. Supplemented by reference TRBV5-5 and TRBJ2-1, the full variable domain reads DAGVTQSPTHLIKTRGQQVTLRCSPISGHKSVSWYQQVLGQGPQFIFQYYEKEERGRGNFPDRFSARQFPNYSSELNVNALLLGDSALYLCASSPPSIYEQFFGPGTRLTVL.

This chain joins TRBV5-1 and TRBJ2-4; checking the TCRdb D call of TRBD2 is not possible without DNA. CDR3 length: 17 amino acids. Germline loops: CDR1 SGHRS, CDR2 YFSETQ. The CDR3 is CASSFQVSGTDKNIQYF. The full variable domain, rest sourced from reference TRBV5-1 and TRBJ2-4, is KAGVTQTPRYLIKTRGQQVTLSCSPISGHRSVSWYQQTPGQGLQFLFEYFSETQRNKGNFPGRFSGRQFSNSRSEMNVSTLELGDSALYLCASSFQVSGTDKNIQYFGAGTRLSVL.

The chain employs TRBV30 and TRBJ2-6. CDR1 is GTSNPN, CDR2 SVGIG, per germline (reference sequence). The CDR3 has 13 amino acids. This CDR3 is CAGDTRAANVLTF.

The chain carries TRBV7-9 and TRBJ2-2; the D gene TCRdb calls, TRBD1, cannot be checked with no DNA. The CDR3 consists of 14 residues. CDR1 SEHNR and CDR2 FQNEAQ come from the germline V gene (reference sequence). Here the CDR3 reads CASSLGQATGELFF.

The rearrangement joins TRBV18 to TRBJ2-1. This CDR3 has 15 amino acids. The V gene's germline CDR1 is KGHSH and CDR2 LQKENI. CDR3 region: CASSPALAPYNEQFF.

This sequence joins TRBV4-2 and TRBJ1-6; TCRdb's D call, TRBD1, is unchecked because there is no DNA. Germline CDR1 reads LGHNA; CDR2 reads YNFKEQ. CDR3 length equals 17 residues. CDR3 sequence: CASSQLGEGRFNSPLHF.

The rearrangement joins TRBV27 to TRBJ2-7; TCRdb's D call of TRBD1 is untestable without DNA. Germline V gene data show CDR1 as MNHEY and CDR2 as SMNVEV (reference sequence). This CDR3 is built from 15 residues. The CDR3 here is CASSLMGGSFYEQYF.

V is TRBV27 and J is TRBJ2-7; TCRdb indicates TRBD1, and absent DNA this call remains unverified. CDR1 and CDR2 (germline): MNHEY, SMNVEV (reference sequence). The CDR3 is 16 amino acids. The CDR3 is CASSLSWGGHRYEQYF.

The chain links TRBV6-5 to TRBJ2-2; TCRdb outputs TRBD1, but without DNA this stays unchecked. Germline V gene sequence: CDR1 MNHEY, CDR2 SVGAGI. This CDR3 has 16 amino acids. CDR3 loop: CASSLPGQVVPGELFF.